This entry describes one T cell receptor (beta chain). Generated by immunoSEQ multiplex PCR, the TCRdb table keeps only in-frame clones and is missing some. This table has 15,000 to 20,000 clones, around 72% appearing once. The record originates from a study of neoadjuvant anti-PD-1 for oral cavity cancer. Study-wide context: Non-progressing patients received a fourth nivolumab dose near day 43, then surgery on days 50-56.

Patients were newly diagnosed with stage II-IVA oral cavity squamous cell carcinoma without prior systemic or radiation treatment. The patients had HPV-negative, locally advanced oral cavity squamous cell carcinoma. This sample comprised PBMCs, obtained before nivolumab (anti-PD-1) treatment. The TCR was taken from a person between 40 and 85 years old with oral cavity squamous cell carcinoma.

The CDR3 sequence is CASSLDQTPNYGYTF. CDR3 sequence (DNA): TGTGCCAGCAGCTTAGACCAGACTCCTAACTATGGCTACACCTTC. V and J are TRBV11-2 and TRBJ1-2; no clear D gene. From germline, CDR1 is SGHAT and CDR2 FQNNGV. V was clipped by 0 bases and J by 0 bases, with 8 bases between them. The CDR3 loop spans 15 amino acids.